What follows describes a single TCR beta chain. Its specificity is unknown. These data belong to a study of CD8+CD57+ T cells in acquired aplastic anemia. Overall study context: On average, sorted CD4+ and CD8+ cells gave about 3.1 ug of DNA.

Study results and caveats: Significance was not reached for CD8+ Simpson's diversity between patients and controls. Overlapping CD8+ CDR3 repertoires of patients and controls contained roughly 27 shared sequences.

TCR beta VDJ combinations and CDR3 sequences were profiled from genomic DNA. TCRdb reprocessed the reads via MiXCR and lists one record per CDR3 protein. The data show over 200,000 distinct CDR3 sequences, with approximately 57% seen just once and about 29% held by the top ten. CDR1 is SNHLY and CDR2 is FYNNEI in the germline V gene. The CDR3 has 16 amino acids. V gave up 5 bases and J gave up 1 base; unmatched junction bases: 7. This receptor was taken from a human donor in good health. V is TRBV2 and J is TRBJ1-5, with TRBD1 matching 8 bases. Sequencing was done on a sample of sorted CD4+, CD8+, or CD8+CD57+ T cells (not recorded which) from PBMCs. The CDR3 sequence: CASSNRDRPSNQPQHF. The CDR3 DNA reads TGTGCCAGCAGTAACCGGGACAGGCCCAGCAATCAGCCCCAGCATTTT.